Described below is a single T cell receptor (beta chain) sequence and its context. What it recognizes is unknown. CDR3 length: 14 amino acids. Germline V CDR1 and CDR2: ENHRY, SYGVKD. V gave up 6 bases and J gave up 0 bases, with 9 bases separating them. These data originate in a study of cytomegalovirus exposure and HLA in healthy donors. The study, taken as a whole, reports: The dataset shows that most TCR sequences were rare, while some public TCRs occurred in many donors. The classifier reportedly diagnosed cytomegalovirus status with high sensitivity and specificity. Cytomegalovirus association was listed for around 170 TCR beta chains.

The protocol was immunoSEQ multiplex PCR, while the TCRdb copy is restricted to in-frame clones and leaves out a portion. Of about 76,000 clones listed, roughly 92% are singletons. The TCR sequence derives from a woman aged 18-35 years in good health and CMV-seronegative. The sample comprised PBMCs. The chain employs TRBV10-3 and TRBJ1-5; unclear D gene. CDR3 in amino acids: CAIRPGSSNQPQHF. CDR3 nucleotides: TGTGCCATCAGGCCGGGGTCTAGCAATCAGCCCCAGCATTTT.